Here is one T cell receptor beta chain with its context. No antigen is known for it. Per-base quality was not reported, and no clone a single base away is much larger than it. Systemically healthy Caucasian individuals from Russia, approximately 39 in total and aged about 6 to 95 years, were included as donors. Approximately 9.7 milliliters of peripheral blood were drawn from each donor into EDTA-treated Vacutainer tubes. Ficoll-Paque density-gradient centrifugation was used to isolate PBMCs, with at least 7 million per sample. Trizol reagent was used to extract total RNA from PBMCs, with at least 6 micrograms per sample. For every donor, flow cytometry on a PBMC aliquot measured the percentage of naive CD45RAhigh/CD27high T cells. This entry comes from a study of blood T cells in healthy people across ages (dated by TCRdb to between 2014 and 2016). For the study in its entirety: In model experiments, template switching captured roughly one uniquely barcoded TCR beta cDNA molecule for every two T cells. To avoid experimental bias, donors of different ages were spread randomly across the sequencing lanes. The donors were split into four age groups: young (average about 16 years), middle-aged (more than 35), aged (approximately 59) and long-lived (approximately 80). The study analyzed two additional independent replicas of 1 million unique cDNA reads from the same blood draw for two donors, one aged 18 to 29 and one aged 80 or older. To track age-related changes in TCR beta repertoire diversity, the study relied on deep sequencing normalized with unique cDNA molecular identifiers. What the study reported, not specific to this receptor: Total diversity estimates from one million sequenced T cells were considered lower bounds and underestimates. Observed TCR beta diversity per million T cells fell roughly linearly with age, and a significant reduction was already apparent by age roughly 40. The long-lived group showed more naive CD4+ T cells, fewer expanded clones and increased TCR diversity than the aged group, suggesting age selection. Because profiling used bulk unsorted PBMCs, naive and antigen-experienced compartments could not be compared conclusively. Donor CMV infection status was unknown, potentially confounding age-related changes in expanded clonotypes. A strong correlation was found between observed TCR beta diversity and the percentage of naive T cells measured by flow cytometry.

The library was obtained by 5' RACE. Sequenced on an Illumina HiSeq 2500. The second PCR ran for roughly 7 to 12 cycles and used a J-beta primer mix along with a sample-barcoded 5' primer. A template-switch 5' adaptor carrying 12 random nucleotides introduced a unique molecular identifier onto each TCR beta cDNA molecule. Each sample yielded at least 3 million CDR3-containing paired-end reads. First-strand cDNA synthesis was performed from all RNA using the Mint cDNA synthesis kit, with priming by a TRBC-specific oligonucleotide. Following uracil-DNA glycosylase treatment, all cDNA underwent a first 18-cycle PCR with the universal primers M1SS and BC2_uni_R. The original methods were these. For normalization, 1 million high-quality reads were randomly selected from each sample, with every read carrying a distinct molecular identifier. Instead of being binned into consensus sequences, reads with shared molecular identifiers were discarded. MiTCR, set to a Q25 quality threshold and the strictest error-elimination algorithm, was used for CDR3 identification, clonotype clustering and error correction. A nonparametric unseen species model using Euler transformation provided a lower-bound estimate of total TCR beta diversity. TCRdb handled the public reads itself, with Q25 trimming in fastp and clone calling in MiXCR, and kept productive beta chains. Entries that share a CDR3 protein sequence are merged under the most common genes and DNA. Clone size and V and J calls follow TCRdb, not the original study. Here the sample has about 680,000 distinct CDR3 sequences; around 45% occur a single time. The ten most abundant clones make up roughly 30% of the sample.

CDR1 and CDR2, per the germline V gene, are SGHTA and FQGNSA. Including cysteine and phenylalanine, the CDR3 has 15 amino acids. Of all the DNA, just the CDR3 is kept, 45 bases in frame from base 1. Trimming at the junction amounts to 2 bases on V and 0 bases on J, and the germline ends lie 10 bases apart. The sequence links TRBV7-2 to TRBJ1-1; tentative D gene TRBD1, with 6 bases matching. The sequenced sample was blood. The source of this sequence is a woman aged 60 to 75 in good health. The base sequence is TGTGCCAGCAGCTTAACCCAGGGGCTGAACACTGAAGCTTTCTTT. Translated, this gives CASSLTQGLNTEAFF. Supplemented by the reference TRBV7-2 and TRBJ1-1 proteins around the CDR3, the complete variable domain is GAGVSQSPSNKVTEKGKDVELRCDPISGHTALYWYRQSLGQGLEFLIYFQGNSAPDKSGLPSDRFSAERTGGSVSTLTIQRTQQEDSAVYLCASSLTQGLNTEAFFGQGTRLTVV.